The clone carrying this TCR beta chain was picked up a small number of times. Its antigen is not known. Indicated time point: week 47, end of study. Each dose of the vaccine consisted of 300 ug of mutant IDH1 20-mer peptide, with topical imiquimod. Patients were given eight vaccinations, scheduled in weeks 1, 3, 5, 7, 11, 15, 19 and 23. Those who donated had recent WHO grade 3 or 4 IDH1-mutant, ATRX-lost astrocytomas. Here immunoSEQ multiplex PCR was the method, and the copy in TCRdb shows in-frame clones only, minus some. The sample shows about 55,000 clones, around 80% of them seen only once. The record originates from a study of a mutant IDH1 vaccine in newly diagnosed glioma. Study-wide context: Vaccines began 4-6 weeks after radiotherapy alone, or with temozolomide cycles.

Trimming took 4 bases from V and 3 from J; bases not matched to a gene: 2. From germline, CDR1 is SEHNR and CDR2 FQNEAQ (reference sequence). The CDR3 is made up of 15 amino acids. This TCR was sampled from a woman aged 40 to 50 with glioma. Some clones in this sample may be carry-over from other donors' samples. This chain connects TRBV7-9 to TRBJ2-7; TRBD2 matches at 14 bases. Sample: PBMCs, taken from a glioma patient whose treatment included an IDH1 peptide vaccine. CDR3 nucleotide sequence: TGTGCCAGCAGCTCAGGGACTAGCGGGGGCTACGAGCAGTACTTC. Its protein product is CASSSGTSGGYEQYF.